This TCR beta chain was sequenced in a study of beta chain features in type 1 diabetes. Study-wide points: Insertions were fewer and deletions more numerous at VDJ junctions in type 1 diabetes patients. Among patients with Type 1 diabetes, TCRB CDR3s were moderately but significantly shorter in every one of the four CD4+ subsets.

This clone was counted only a few times. The antigen is unknown. CDR3 size: 16 residues. Germline CDR1 reads SGHDT; CDR2 reads YYEEEE. Trimming removed 1 base at V and 0 bases at J, with 11 bases between. Since all of the isolated RNA was reverse transcribed, expressed TCRB transcripts were what got sequenced. The assay was immunoSEQ multiplex PCR, and TCRdb's table has in-frame clones only and misses some. Among around 690,000 clones listed, around 12% were seen once. The rearrangement uses TRBV5-6 and TRBJ2-4, with unresolved D. The sequencing input was naive CD4+ T cells from blood. The sequence derives from a man aged 25-45 years with type 1 diabetes. For the CDR3, the DNA is TGTGCCAGCAGCTTGCAAGGGATAGAAGCCAAAAACATTCAGTACTTC. It encodes CASSLQGIEAKNIQYF.